This is a list of T cell receptor beta chains from one sample in a study of identical twins. Each CDR3 protein is one row after TCRdb ran MiXCR on the 5' RACE reads. The table lists about 810,000 distinct CDR3 sequences, 9% to 15% of them singletons. These same records also appear under a second study, on yellow fever vaccine responses in identical twins.

Sample: PBMCs. These receptors originate from a woman between 18 and 30 years old in good health. The CDR3 runs from the conserved cysteine through the conserved F or W. D genes are given only for firm matches. Clone size, where shown, is once, few, many, or a class for clones that have expanded.

size	J	V	D	CDR3	DNA
few	TRBJ2-1	TRBV6-2/TRBV6-3	TRBD2	CASLKTGRLNEQFF	TGTGCCAGCCTCAAGACCGGGAGGCTCAATGAGCAGTTCTTC
many	TRBJ2-2	TRBV9	.	CASSLQGSITGELFF	TGTGCCAGCAGTCTTCAGGGTTCAATTACCGGGGAGCTGTTTTTT
few	TRBJ2-7	TRBV18	TRBD1	CASSPTGQETYEQYF	TGTGCCAGCTCACCAACGGGACAGGAGACCTACGAGCAGTACTTC
few	TRBJ1-3	TRBV10-3	TRBD1	CAITSRQGGNTIYF	TGTGCCATCACCTCCCGACAGGGTGGAAACACCATATATTTT
many	TRBJ1-2	TRBV10-3	.	CAISRDTNYGYTF	TGTGCCATCAGCCGGGACACTAACTATGGCTACACCTTC
.	TRBJ1-6	TRBV6-1	.	CASRESPRSPLHF	TGTGCCAGCAGGGAGTCGCCTAGGTCACCCCTCCACTTT
few	TRBJ2-2	TRBV12-3/TRBV12-4	.	CASSRESGQPGELFF	TGTGCCAGCAGTAGGGAGTCGGGTCAACCCGGGGAGCTGTTTTTT
many	TRBJ2-7	TRBV27	TRBD2	CASSFGLAGSYEQYF	TGTGCCAGCAGTTTCGGACTAGCGGGCTCCTACGAGCAGTACTTC
.	TRBJ1-1	TRBV20-1	.	CSATRTPEAFF	TGCAGTGCTACACGGACACCCGAAGCTTTCTTT
.	TRBJ1-2	TRBV19	.	CASSISLAVYGYTF	TGTGCCAGTAGTATATCACTGGCTGTCTATGGCTACACCTTC
.	TRBJ2-1	TRBV3-1	.	CASSQVVYPPGAQFF	TGTGCCAGCAGCCAAGTCGTCTACCCTCCGGGGGCGCAGTTCTTC
.	TRBJ2-2	TRBV12-3/TRBV12-4	TRBD2	CASSLGRGGPGELFF	TGTGCCAGCAGTTTAGGCCGCGGGGGGCCCGGGGAGCTGTTTTTT
.	TRBJ2-3	TRBV11-2	.	CASRQKQGRADTQYF	TGTGCCAGCAGACAAAAACAGGGCCGTGCAGATACGCAGTATTTT
few	TRBJ1-5	TRBV6-6	.	CASNAGVLPQHF	TGTGCCAGCAACGCAGGGGTATTGCCCCAGCATTTT
.	TRBJ2-5	TRBV29-1	TRBD1	CSVDPGQGRTQYF	TGCAGCGTTGACCCCGGACAGGGCAGGACCCAGTACTTC
few	TRBJ2-1	TRBV28	.	CASSLLSKEFF	TGTGCCAGCAGCCTACTCTCTAAAGAGTTCTTC
few	TRBJ2-5	TRBV20-1	.	CSASRNRGGETQYF	TGCAGTGCTAGTCGAAATAGGGGGGGGGAGACCCAGTACTTC
many	TRBJ2-3	TRBV10-1	.	CASSLKAIPGTDTQYF	TGCGCCAGCAGCCTCAAGGCTATACCGGGCACAGATACGCAGTATTTT
few	TRBJ2-3	TRBV6-5	.	CASSYSRARGNTQYF	TGTGCCAGCAGTTACTCGCGAGCCCGGGGGAATACGCAGTATTTT
.	TRBJ2-4	TRBV20-1	TRBD2	CSATRYGAGGEVAKNIQYF	TGCAGTGCTACCCGTTACGGGGCGGGGGGGGAAGTAGCCAAAAACATTCAGTACTTC
once	TRBJ2-1	TRBV11-2	TRBD2	CASSFPGLAENNEQFF	TGTGCCAGCAGCTTTCCGGGACTAGCGGAGAACAATGAGCAGTTCTTC
few	TRBJ2-7	TRBV13	.	CASSTGFAYEQYF	TGTGCCAGCAGCACGGGATTCGCCTACGAGCAGTACTTC
few	TRBJ2-2	TRBV7-9	.	CASSLVRSDGELFF	TGTGCCAGCAGCTTAGTGCGTTCCGACGGGGAGCTGTTTTTT
few	TRBJ2-7	TRBV7-4	.	CASSLEPSGGPPYEQYF	TGTGCCAGCAGCTTAGAACCCTCCGGAGGCCCCCCCTACGAGCAGTACTTC
.	TRBJ2-1	TRBV11-3	TRBD1	CASSARDRDNEQFF	TGTGCCAGCAGCGCCCGGGACAGGGACAATGAGCAGTTCTTC
few	TRBJ2-3	TRBV3-1	TRBD2	CASRQTSGSSDTQYF	TGTGCCAGCAGGCAGACTAGCGGGAGCTCAGATACGCAGTATTTT
many	TRBJ2-2	TRBV5-1	.	CASSQGGGPNTGELFF	TGCGCCAGCAGCCAAGGTGGGGGGCCAAACACCGGGGAGCTGTTTTTT
many	TRBJ1-1	TRBV5-1	.	CASSFYPSGPTEAFF	TGCGCCAGCAGCTTCTATCCCAGTGGTCCTACTGAAGCTTTCTTT
.	TRBJ1-3	TRBV6-1	.	CASSPGPQISGNTIYF	TGTGCCAGCAGTCCGGGACCCCAGATCTCTGGAAACACCATATATTTT
.	TRBJ2-3	TRBV20-1	.	CSAREPLNPLGGFTDTQYF	TGCAGTGCTAGAGAGCCCCTTAACCCCCTCGGAGGTTTCACAGATACGCAGTATTTT
.	TRBJ1-4	TRBV5-1	.	CASSFAGTITYEDLFF	TGCGCCAGCAGCTTCGCCGGGACAATCACCTATGAGGACCTGTTTTTT
.	TRBJ2-1	TRBV6-1	.	CASKAIEPGGQFF	TGTGCCAGCAAAGCGATTGAGCCGGGCGGGCAGTTCTTC
.	TRBJ2-3	TRBV10-3	.	CATTGFTDTQYF	TGTGCCACCACAGGGTTCACAGATACGCAGTATTTT